The source of this T cell receptor beta chain is a study of PD-L1 blockade in urothelial cancer. Here immunoSEQ multiplex PCR was the method, and the copy in TCRdb shows in-frame clones only, minus some. This sample has approximately 38,000 clones; 70% to 90% occur once, and the top ten carry about 22%. Stated time point: peripheral blood 6 weeks after treatment start. After removal of 3 bases from V and 3 bases from J, the junction contained 4 bases not matched to a gene. Germline lookup yields CDR1 SGDLS and CDR2 YYNGEE. This CDR3 has 15 residues. This clone was recorded only once. The sequencing used PBMCs, collected around atezolizumab (anti-PD-L1) treatment. The V and J genes are TRBV9 and TRBJ1-4, with 8 bases identical to TRBD1. The receptor comes from a man in his sixties with urothelial cancer. CDR3 loop: CASSARDRPNEKLFF. Written as DNA, the CDR3 is TGTGCCAGCAGCGCGAGGGACAGGCCTAATGAAAAACTGTTTTTT.